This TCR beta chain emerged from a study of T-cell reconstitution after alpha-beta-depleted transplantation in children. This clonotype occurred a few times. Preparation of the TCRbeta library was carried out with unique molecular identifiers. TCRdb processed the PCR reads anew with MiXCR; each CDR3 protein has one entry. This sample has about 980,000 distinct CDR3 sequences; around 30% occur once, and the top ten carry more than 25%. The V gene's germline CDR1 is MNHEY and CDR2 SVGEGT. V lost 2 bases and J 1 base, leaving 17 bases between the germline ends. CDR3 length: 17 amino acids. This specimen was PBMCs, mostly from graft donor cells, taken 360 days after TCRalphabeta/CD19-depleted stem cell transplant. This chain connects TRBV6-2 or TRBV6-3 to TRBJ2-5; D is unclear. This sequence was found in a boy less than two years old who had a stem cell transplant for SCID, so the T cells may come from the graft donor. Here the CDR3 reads CASSYRPKVWSQETQYF. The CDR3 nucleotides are TGTGCCAGCAGTTACCGACCCAAAGTTTGGTCCCAAGAGACCCAGTACTTC.